The 12 T cell receptor beta chains presented below share a single source sample, sequenced in a study of blood T cell repertoires in COVID-19. Sequencing was performed with immunoSEQ multiplex PCR; in TCRdb, only in-frame clones are kept and a portion is missing. The sample includes about 360,000 clones, more than 85% of them seen just once. Sample: peripheral blood. The receptors here all came from a human donor in a cohort sampled during active COVID-19.

This chain joins TRBV6-5 and TRBJ2-7; 7 nucleotides align to TRBD1. Germline assignment: CDR1 MNHEY and CDR2 SVGAGI. The length of the CDR3 is 13 residues. V lost 7 bases to trimming and J lost 4 bases; unmatched junction nucleotides: 7. The chain's CDR3 is CASIGTENYEQYF. Written as DNA, the CDR3 is TGTGCCAGCATCGGGACAGAGAATTACGAGCAGTACTTC.

The genes are TRBV5-4 and TRBJ2-5; D call uncertain. CDR1 SGHNT and CDR2 YYREEE come from the germline V gene (reference sequence). The CDR3 covers 14 residues. The ends were cut back, 1 base at V and 3 bases at J, with 10 bases in the middle. The CDR3 DNA sequence: TGTGCCAGCAGCTTGATGCTAGAAGAAGAGACCCAGTACTTC. Protein: CASSLMLEEETQYF.

The rearrangement joins TRBV10-3 to TRBJ2-2; 10 positions match TRBD1. With V trimmed by 0 bases and J by 6 bases, 4 bases remained unmatched. Germline loops: CDR1 ENHRY, CDR2 SYGVKD. There are 16 residues in the CDR3. This CDR3 is CAISESGQGIAGELFF. The CDR3 DNA reads as TGTGCCATCAGTGAGTCGGGACAGGGGATCGCCGGGGAGCTGTTTTTT.

The rearrangement uses TRBV5-1 and TRBJ2-7; 9 nucleotides agree with TRBD1. This CDR3 comprises 15 residues. Looked up from germline, CDR1 is SGHRS and CDR2 is YFSETQ. With V trimmed by 0 bases and J by 5 bases, 6 bases remained unmatched. CDR3 sequence (DNA): TGCGCCAGCAGCTTGGGGGACAGGGAATTCAACGAGCAGTACTTC. This translates into CASSLGDREFNEQYF. Complete variable domain (other parts from reference TRBV5-1 and TRBJ2-7): KAGVTQTPRYLIKTRGQQVTLSCSPISGHRSVSWYQQTPGQGLQFLFEYFSETQRNKGNFPGRFSGRQFSNSRSEMNVSTLELGDSALYLCASSLGDREFNEQYFGPGTRLTVT.

The rearrangement uses TRBV5-1 and TRBJ2-1, with 7 bases identical to TRBD1. V was pared by 4 bases and J by 9 bases, with 13 bases of the junction left unmatched. CDR1 SGHRS and CDR2 YFSETQ come from the germline V gene. The CDR3 is 15 amino acids. Here the CDR3 reads CASSQGDSSRGEQFF. The CDR3 DNA is TGCGCCAGCAGCCAAGGGGACAGTTCGAGGGGTGAGCAGTTCTTC. The complete variable domain, with remaining parts taken from reference TRBV5-1 and TRBJ2-1, reads KAGVTQTPRYLIKTRGQQVTLSCSPISGHRSVSWYQQTPGQGLQFLFEYFSETQRNKGNFPGRFSGRQFSNSRSEMNVSTLELGDSALYLCASSQGDSSRGEQFFGPGTRLTVL.

J is TRBJ1-3 and V is TRBV28, with D uncertain. The CDR3 consists of 13 residues. V was clipped by 3 bases and J by 6 bases, with 9 bases between them. From germline, CDR1 is MDHEN and CDR2 SYDVKM. CDR3 sequence reads: CASSFGTENTIYF. The CDR3 region has the DNA TGTGCCAGCAGTTTCGGAACAGAAAACACCATATATTTT.

This CDR3 is CASSLFGGPSTDTQYF. CDR3 bases: TGCGCCAGCAGCTTGTTTGGCGGGCCAAGCACAGATACGCAGTATTTT. V and J are TRBV5-1 and TRBJ2-3; tentatively, D is TRBD2 (5 bases). The V gene lost 1 base and the J gene lost 0 bases, with 12 bases spanning the gap. The CDR3 length is 16 residues. Germline V CDR1 and CDR2: SGHRS, YFSETQ.

The chain recombines TRBV7-3 with TRBJ2-1; 9 bases fit TRBD2. The CDR3 loop spans 17 amino acids. Looked up from germline, CDR1 is SGHTA and CDR2 is FQGTGA. Trimming removed 1 base from V and 0 bases from J; junction bases left unmatched: 4. In DNA, the CDR3 is TGTGCCAGCAGCTTAAGGGCTAGCGGGGTCTCCTACAATGAGCAGTTCTTC. Translated: CASSLRASGVSYNEQFF.

The V and J genes are TRBV7-9 and TRBJ2-2; D not certain. V was cut by 1 base and J by 5 bases, with 5 bases left in between. The CDR3 sequence is 13 residues long. CDR1 SEHNR and CDR2 FQNEAQ come from the germline V gene (reference sequence). In nucleotides, the CDR3 is TGTGCCAGCAGCTTAGGCGAAACCGGGGAGCTGTTTTTT. This codes for CASSLGETGELFF.

The rearrangement links TRBV4-1 to TRBJ2-1; 9 nucleotides match TRBD1. Germline CDR1 and CDR2: MGHRA and YSYEKL. V was clipped by 0 bases and J by 10 bases; unmatched bases: 25. CDR3 length: 21 amino acids. CDR3 nucleotide sequence: TGCGCCAGCAGCCAAGATCAAGTTAGGTTGAGGGGACAGGGAGAGTTTTGGGAGCAGTTCTTC. Amino acids: CASSQDQVRLRGQGEFWEQFF.

This chain joins TRBV7-7 and TRBJ1-4, with D uncertain. Trimming pared 5 bases from V and 5 bases from J, leaving 12 bases between. This CDR3 is built from 14 residues. Germline V CDR1 and CDR2: SSHAT, FNYEAQ (reference sequence). CDR3 in DNA: TGTGCCAGCAGCCGAGGACTGTCAAATGAAAAACTGTTTTTT. Protein: CASSRGLSNEKLFF.

The chain carries TRBV19 and TRBJ2-1, with 7 bases aligning to TRBD2. Trimming took 7 bases from V and 9 from J; bases not matched to a gene: 12. Germline-derived CDR1 and CDR2 are LNHDA and SQIVND (reference sequence). The CDR3 spans 14 residues. The CDR3 region is CASNPRGGGGEQFF. CDR3 bases: TGTGCCAGTAACCCACGGGGCGGCGGGGGTGAGCAGTTCTTC.